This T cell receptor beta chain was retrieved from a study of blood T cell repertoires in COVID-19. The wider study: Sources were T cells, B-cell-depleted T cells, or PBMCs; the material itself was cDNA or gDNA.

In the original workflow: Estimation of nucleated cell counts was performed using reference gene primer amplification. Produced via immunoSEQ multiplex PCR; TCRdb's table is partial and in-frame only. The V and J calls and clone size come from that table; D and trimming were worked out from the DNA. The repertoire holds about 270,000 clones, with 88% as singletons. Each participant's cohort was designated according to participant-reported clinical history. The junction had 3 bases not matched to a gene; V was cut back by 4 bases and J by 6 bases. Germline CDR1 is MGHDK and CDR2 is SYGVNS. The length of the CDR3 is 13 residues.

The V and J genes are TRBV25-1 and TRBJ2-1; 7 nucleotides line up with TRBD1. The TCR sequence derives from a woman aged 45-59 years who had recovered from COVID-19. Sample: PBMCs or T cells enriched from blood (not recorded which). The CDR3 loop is CASSGQGFNEQFF. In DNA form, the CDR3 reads TGTGCCAGCAGTGGACAGGGATTCAATGAGCAGTTCTTC.